What follows describes a single T cell receptor beta chain. The data derive from a study of PD-L1 blockade in urothelial cancer. Study summary: Blood yielded a median of approximately 140,000 T cells per sample.

Method: immunoSEQ multiplex PCR; TCRdb's copy keeps in-frame clones and lacks some. The sample carries approximately 88,000 clones, 80% to 85% recorded once. Regarding time point: pretreatment peripheral blood. Here the sequenced sample was PBMCs, taken around atezolizumab (anti-PD-L1) treatment. This receptor was taken from a man aged 60 to 69 with urothelial cancer.

Here the CDR3 DNA reads TGTGCCAGCAGTGCTTTGGGACAGGGGCCCGAGCAGTACTTC. Translated, it gives CASSALGQGPEQYF. The chain links TRBV28 to TRBJ2-7, with 10 positions matching TRBD1. The CDR3 is made up of 14 amino acids. Germline CDR1 and CDR2: MDHEN and SYDVKM. The J segment lost 6 bases and the V segment lost 5 bases, leaving 7 bases of the junction unmatched.